These T cell receptor beta chains were read from a single sample in a study of breast tumors, draining lymph nodes, adjacent tissues. Using its own MiXCR run on the multiplex PCR reads, TCRdb lists one record per CDR3 protein. The profile covers 20,000 to 25,000 distinct CDR3 sequences, with under 60% appearing a single time and over 11% taken by the ten largest. The sequenced sample was breast tumor tissue. Receptors originate from a female donor with breast cancer. Some clones in this sample may be carry-over from other donors' samples. Each CDR3 is given with its conserved first and last residue. Each record gives: V gene, CDR3 length, clone size, D gene, J gene, CDR3 protein, CDR3 DNA. D genes are given only for firm matches. Where a row states a size, it is once, few, many or the class of an expanded clone; other rows omit it.

>TRBV11-2|13|.|TRBD1|TRBJ1-1
CASSSRDRAHAFF
TGTGCCAGCAGCAGCCGGGACAGGGCCCATGCTTTCTTT
>TRBV20-1|14|.|.|TRBJ2-7
CSALPPASRYEQYF
TGCAGTGCCCTACCGCCTGCATCGCGTTACGAGCAGTACTTC
>TRBV6-1|14|.|TRBD2|TRBJ2-7
CAGSEGTSVREQCF
TGTGCCGGCAGTGAAGGGACTAGCGTTCGGGAGCAGTGCTTC
>TRBV19|16|many|.|TRBJ2-2
CASSIIRQMNTGELFF
TGTGCCAGTAGTATAATCAGACAGATGAACACCGGGGAGCTGTTTTTT
>TRBV20-1|15|.|TRBD2|TRBJ2-3
CSALSRAGATDTQYF
TGCAGTGCCCTTAGCCGAGCGGGGGCCACAGATACGCAGTATTTT
>TRBV24-1|13|.|TRBD1|TRBJ1-2
CATSDLPGGGYTF
TGTGCCACCAGTGATTTACCAGGGGGCGGCTACACCTTC
>TRBV7-9|15|.|.|TRBJ1-6
CASSNDRSSGSPLHF
TGTGCCAGCAGCAACGACCGCTCCTCTGGTTCACCCCTCCACTTT
>TRBV7-9|13|.|.|TRBJ2-7
CASGPTGTYEQYF
TGTGCCAGCGGCCCCACCGGAACCTACGAGCAGTACTTC
>TRBV20-1|12|many|.|TRBJ1-1
CSAAALNTEAFF
TGCAGTGCTGCAGCCTTAAACACTGAAGCTTTCTTT
>TRBV28|15|.|.|TRBJ2-3
CASSPSGLFTDTQYF
TGTGCCAGCAGTCCCTCGGGACTTTTCACAGATACGCAGTATTTT
>TRBV20-1|16|medium-sized|TRBD2|TRBJ2-1
CSALAPSGGYYNEQFF
TGCAGTGCTCTAGCCCCTAGCGGGGGGTACTACAATGAGCAGTTCTTC
>TRBV20-1|13|.|.|TRBJ1-2
CSASRGGGYGYTF
TGCAGTGCTAGTCGGGGTGGGGGTTATGGCTACACCTTC
>TRBV11-2|14|few|.|TRBJ1-2
CASSLGRQGYRYTF
TGTGCCAGCAGCTTAGGTCGCCAGGGGTATCGCTACACCTTC
>TRBV15|16|.|TRBD2|TRBJ2-7
CATSPQGAGLFYEQYF
TGTGCCACCAGCCCTCAAGGCGCGGGACTATTCTACGAGCAGTACTTC
>TRBV2|13|.|.|TRBJ2-7
CASRGPGSYEQYF
TGTGCCAGCAGGGGACCGGGCTCCTACGAGCAGTACTTC
>TRBV7-6|16|.|TRBD1|TRBJ2-2
CASSLEGQGSTGELFF
TGTGCCAGCAGCTTAGAGGGACAGGGGAGCACCGGGGAGCTGTTTTTT
>TRBV3-1|12|many|.|TRBJ2-2
CASSHRSGELFF
TGTGCCAGCAGCCATAGGTCCGGGGAGCTGTTTTTT
>TRBV7-7|14|.|TRBD2|TRBJ2-7
CASSPNRLAGEQYF
TGTGCTAGCAGCCCGAACCGACTAGCGGGAGAGCAGTACTTC
>TRBV27|17|many|TRBD1|TRBJ1-5
CASSPFFGQGAYQPQHF
TGTGCCAGCAGTCCCTTTTTTGGACAGGGGGCCTATCAGCCCCAGCATTTT
>TRBV12-3/TRBV12-4|15|many|TRBD1|TRBJ2-5
CASSLGTGGIETQYF
TGTGCCAGCAGTTTAGGGACAGGGGGAATCGAGACCCAGTACTTC
>TRBV19|16|many|TRBD2|TRBJ2-2
CASSNLAGANTGELFF
TGTGCCAGTAGTAACTTAGCGGGGGCGAACACCGGGGAGCTGTTTTTT
>TRBV7-9|15|.|TRBD1|TRBJ1-5
CASSLEGASNQPQHF
TGTGCCAGCAGCTTGGAGGGGGCGAGCAATCAGCCCCAGCATTTT
>TRBV2|13|.|.|TRBJ1-5
CASSDGGDQPQHF
TGTGCCAGCAGTGACGGGGGGGATCAGCCCCAGCATTTT
>TRBV5-1|16|.|TRBD1|TRBJ1-5
CASSLSGTGADQPQHF
TGCGCCAGCAGCTTGTCAGGGACAGGGGCTGATCAGCCCCAGCATTTT
>TRBV19|15|once|TRBD1|TRBJ2-1
CASSMDRGLLDEQFF
TGTGCCAGTAGTATGGACAGGGGTCTCTTGGATGAGCAGTTCTTC
>TRBV6-2/TRBV6-3|14|medium-sized|.|TRBJ1-3
CASSYGSSGNTIYF
TGTGCCAGCAGTTACGGTTCCTCTGGAAACACCATATATTTT
>TRBV2|19|.|TRBD2|TRBJ2-2
CASSLRGTSGGARTGELFF
TGTGCCAGCAGCTTAAGGGGGACTAGCGGGGGGGCCCGGACCGGGGAGCTGTTTTTT
>TRBV12-3/TRBV12-4|14|.|TRBD1|TRBJ1-2
CASSLGDRSYGYTF
TGTGCCAGCAGTTTAGGGGACAGGAGTTATGGCTACACCTTC
>TRBV19|13|.|.|TRBJ1-5
CASSPGLHQPQHF
TGTGCCAGTAGTCCGGGTCTTCATCAGCCCCAGCATTTT
>TRBV2|12|.|.|TRBJ2-7
CASSGDSYEQYF
TGTGCCAGCAGCGGGGACTCCTACGAGCAGTACTTC
>TRBV11-2|14|.|.|TRBJ1-2
CASSLSGANYGYTF
TGTGCCAGCAGCTTAAGCGGGGCTAACTATGGCTACACCTTC
>TRBV5-1|14|medium-sized|TRBD2|TRBJ2-7
CASSLWGLPYEQYF
TGCGCCAGCAGCTTGTGGGGACTACCCTACGAGCAGTACTTC
>TRBV5-1|15|.|TRBD1|TRBJ1-2
CARGPGQGAGYGYTF
TGCGCCAGGGGGCCGGGACAGGGGGCAGGTTATGGCTACACCTTC
>TRBV4-1|14|.|.|TRBJ1-2
CASSHRRGNYGYTF
TGCGCCAGCAGCCATCGCAGGGGAAACTATGGCTACACCTTC
>TRBV3-1|15|once|.|TRBJ1-2
CASSHGERLYYGYTF
TGCGCCAGCAGCCACGGGGAAAGGCTCTACTATGGCTACACCTTC
>TRBV10-3|12|.|.|TRBJ1-2
CAIRDTGHPRSF
TGTGCCATCCGGGACACAGGGCATCCTAGAAGTTTC
>TRBV11-3|14|.|TRBD2|TRBJ2-1
CASSSGLAGGEQFF
TGTGCCAGCAGCTCCGGACTAGCGGGCGGTGAGCAGTTCTTC
>TRBV6-5|15|.|TRBD2|TRBJ2-1
CARRLAGGDYNEQFF
TGTGCCAGAAGACTAGCGGGGGGGGACTACAATGAGCAGTTCTTC
>TRBV6-1|14|many|TRBD1|TRBJ2-7
CASSEGQGLYEQYF
TGTGCCAGCAGTGAAGGACAGGGTCTCTACGAGCAGTACTTC
>TRBV19|13|.|.|TRBJ2-2
CASSMLRAGELFF
TGTGCCAGTAGTATGTTGCGGGCTGGGGAGCTGTTTTTT
>TRBV29-1|13|.|TRBD2|TRBJ2-5
CSVALSGVETQYF
TGCAGCGTTGCGCTTAGCGGGGTAGAGACCCAGTACTTC
>TRBV15|14|.|.|TRBJ1-5
CATSRDLGDQPQHF
TGTGCCACCAGCAGAGATTTAGGGGATCAGCCCCAGCATTTT
>TRBV13|15|.|TRBD1|TRBJ1-5
CASSNSGTGVWAQHF
TGTGCCAGCAGCAATTCCGGGACAGGGGTGTGGGCCCAGCATTTT
>TRBV5-1|13|.|TRBD1|TRBJ1-2
CASSRDRVEGYTF
TGCGCCAGCAGTAGGGACAGGGTTGAAGGCTACACCTTC
>TRBV5-6|13|medium-sized|.|TRBJ2-7
CASSLGSSYEQYF
TGTGCCAGCAGCCTGGGGAGCTCCTACGAGCAGTACTTC
>TRBV7-2|14|many|.|TRBJ1-4
CASSSSSTVEKLFF
TGTGCCAGCAGCTCGTCATCAACGGTCGAAAAACTGTTTTTT
>TRBV4-1|17|once|TRBD2|TRBJ2-2
CASSQDERGTYTGELSF
TGCGCCAGCAGCCAAGACGAGCGGGGGACCTACACCGGGGAGCTGTCTTTT
>TRBV19|15|many|TRBD1|TRBJ1-2
CASSDGQGSIYGYTF
TGTGCCAGTAGTGACGGACAGGGATCAATCTATGGCTACACCTTC
>TRBV20-1|11|.|.|TRBJ2-1
CPWRHCDEQFF
TGCCCATGGAGGCACTGCGATGAGCAGTTCTTC
>TRBV9|15|.|.|TRBJ2-3
CASSLHVPGGDTQYF
TGTGCCAGCAGCCTTCACGTCCCCGGGGGTGATACGCAGTATTTT
>TRBV24-1|16|medium-sized|TRBD2|TRBJ2-1
CATSAPLAGDRNEQFF
TGTGCCACCAGTGCTCCTCTAGCGGGAGATCGCAATGAGCAGTTCTTC
>TRBV7-9|18|.|TRBD2|TRBJ2-2
CASSWGTSGRGNTGELFF
TGTGCCAGCAGTTGGGGGACTAGCGGGAGGGGTAACACCGGGGAGCTGTTTTTT
>TRBV2|13|.|.|TRBJ1-2
CASSGGSVFGYTF
TGTGCCAGCAGCGGCGGGTCTGTTTTTGGCTACACCTTC
>TRBV19|12|.|.|TRBJ2-2
CASSSRTGELFF
TGTGCCAGTAGTAGTCGTACCGGGGAGCTGTTTTTT
>TRBV7-9|16|.|TRBD2|TRBJ2-3
CASSHSTSGGGDTQYF
TGTGCCAGCAGCCATTCGACTAGCGGGGGGGGCGATACGCAGTATTTT
>TRBV29-1|14|.|.|TRBJ2-1
CSVPGSFSYNEQFF
TGCAGCGTCCCTGGGAGTTTCTCCTACAATGAGCAGTTCTTC
>TRBV29-1|12|.|.|TRBJ1-1
CSVAQVNTEAFF
TGCAGCGTGGCACAAGTGAACACTGAAGCTTTCTTT
>TRBV2|15|many|.|TRBJ2-3
CASRKGGAWTDTQYF
TGTGCCAGCAGAAAGGGTGGGGCGTGGACAGATACGCAGTATTTT
>TRBV15|14|.|.|TRBJ2-3
CATSSVGYTDTQYF
TGTGCCACCTCCTCGGTGGGATACACAGATACGCAGTATTTT
>TRBV27|15|many|TRBD1|TRBJ1-6
CASSLYRGRDSPLHF
TGTGCCAGCAGTTTATACAGGGGGCGCGATTCACCCCTCCACTTT